These T cell receptor beta chains were read from a single sample in a study of PD-1 blockade in classical Hodgkin lymphoma. Sequenced by immunoSEQ multiplex PCR; TCRdb stores in-frame clones only, minus some. Among 50,000 or so clones listed, roughly 90% were seen once. The source was peripheral blood mononuclear cells (PBMCs), collected before the fourth cycle of nivolumab. Every receptor here comes from a human donor with classical Hodgkin lymphoma. Both conserved end residues are part of each CDR3. Fields, in order: D gene, J gene, V gene, clone size, CDR3 protein, CDR3 DNA. D genes are given only for firm matches. The size entry is marked missing in some rows and otherwise reads once, few, many or a size class.

D: TRBD2; J: TRBJ2-7; V: TRBV15; size: -; CDR3: CATSRDRGEGYEQYF; DNA: TGTGCCACCAGCAGAGATCGGGGGGAAGGCTACGAGCAGTACTTC
D: -; J: TRBJ2-7; V: TRBV14; size: -; CDR3: CASSPRDTCGEQYF; DNA: TGTGCCAGCAGCCCCAGGGACACTTGTGGGGAGCAGTACTTC
D: TRBD2; J: TRBJ2-1; V: TRBV11-3; size: -; CDR3: CASSPSKAGGHNEQFF; DNA: TGTGCCAGCAGCCCCTCTAAAGCGGGAGGGCACAATGAGCAGTTCTTC
D: TRBD1; J: TRBJ1-1; V: TRBV9; size: -; CDR3: CASSVVGTGGENTEAFF; DNA: TGTGCCAGCAGCGTAGTAGGAACAGGGGGTGAAAACACTGAAGCTTTCTTT
D: -; J: TRBJ2-1; V: TRBV7-9; size: once; CDR3: CASSLGGQWGSEQFF; DNA: TGTGCCAGCAGCTTAGGTGGGCAATGGGGTAGTGAGCAGTTCTTC
D: -; J: TRBJ1-6; V: TRBV7-9; size: -; CDR3: CASSFPGFSPLHF; DNA: TGTGCCAGCAGCTTCCCAGGCTTTTCACCCCTCCACTTT
D: -; J: TRBJ2-5; V: TRBV30; size: -; CDR3: CAWSPGGIPPETQYF; DNA: TGTGCCTGGAGTCCAGGGGGGATCCCTCCAGAGACCCAGTACTTC
D: -; J: TRBJ2-1; V: TRBV2; size: -; CDR3: CASSDTDRYNEQFF; DNA: TGTGCCAGCAGTGATACCGACCGATACAATGAGCAGTTCTTC
D: -; J: TRBJ2-7; V: TRBV2; size: -; CDR3: CASTPSTTYEQYF; DNA: TGTGCCAGCACCCCTTCGACTACCTACGAGCAGTACTTC
D: TRBD1; J: TRBJ2-6; V: TRBV4-1; size: -; CDR3: CASSQDPARDRGQTGANVLTF; DNA: TGCGCCAGCAGCCAAGACCCAGCCAGGGACAGGGGGCAAACTGGGGCCAACGTCCTGACTTTC
D: -; J: TRBJ1-1; V: TRBV28; size: -; CDR3: CASSNPTVNTEAFF; DNA: TGTGCCAGCAGTAACCCGACAGTGAACACTGAAGCTTTCTTT
D: -; J: TRBJ1-2; V: TRBV20-1; size: few; CDR3: CSAPTEGYTF; DNA: TGCAGTGCTCCGACAGAAGGCTACACCTTC
D: -; J: TRBJ2-7; V: TRBV18; size: -; CDR3: CASSRDSPGLEQYF; DNA: TGTGCCAGCTCACGAGACAGCCCCGGCCTCGAGCAGTACTTC
D: -; J: TRBJ2-5; V: TRBV7-7; size: -; CDR3: CASSLASPGRETQYF; DNA: TGTGCTAGCAGCTTAGCCTCTCCGGGCCGGGAGACCCAGTACTTC
D: -; J: TRBJ2-7; V: TRBV6-5; size: -; CDR3: CASQFLGSYEQYF; DNA: TGTGCCAGCCAATTCCTAGGGTCCTACGAGCAGTACTTC
D: -; J: TRBJ1-2; V: TRBV27; size: -; CDR3: CASSPREGYGYTF; DNA: TGTGCCAGCAGCCCTCGCGAAGGCTATGGCTACACCTTC
D: -; J: TRBJ1-3; V: TRBV7-9; size: -; CDR3: CASTLGAISGNTIYF; DNA: TGTGCCAGCACTCTGGGGGCGATCTCTGGAAACACCATATATTTT